This TCR beta chain was obtained from a study of blood T cell repertoires in COVID-19. Study information: From the United States, Italy and Spain came samples of acute and convalescent COVID-19. The analysed material was cDNA or gDNA that came from T cells, B-cell-depleted T cells, or PBMCs.

The cohort comprised adults aged about 18 to 90 years residing in 20 to 30 US areas. Recovered participants had two consecutive negative NP/OP PCR tests, healthcare professional clearance, or symptom resolution. The table came from immunoSEQ multiplex PCR; TCRdb's copy has only in-frame clones and leaves some out. The data contain roughly 370,000 clones, 85% to 90% of them singletons. CDR1 is SGHRS and CDR2 is YFSETQ in the germline V gene. Deletions cut 2 bases from V and 4 bases from J, with 10 bases between. CDR3 length equals 14 residues. The sequenced sample consisted of PBMCs or T cells enriched from blood (not recorded which). The clonotype comes from a woman in her forties or fifties who had recovered from COVID-19. The V call is TRBV5-1, the J call TRBJ1-3; a possible D gene is TRBD1 (6 bases). The CDR3 spells CASSFQGSGNTIYF. The CDR3 DNA is TGCGCCAGCAGCTTTCAGGGGTCGGGAAACACCATATATTTT.